The present entry profiles one TCR beta chain with its context. What it binds is not known. RNA transcripts served as the template for amplifying TCR beta CDR3 regions. HTBI primers drove first-round RT-PCR of the TCR CDR3. MiXCR, applied by TCRdb to the multiplex PCR reads, yields one record per CDR3 protein. The table includes almost 500,000 distinct CDR3 sequences, 20% to 25% detected once. The germline CDR1 and CDR2 sequences are DFQATT and SNEGSKA (reference sequence). Trimming took off 6 bases at V and 7 bases at J, with 15 bases between the two ends. The CDR3 sequence is 12 residues long. The sample comes from a study of T cells in Graves' hyperthyroidism and ophthalmopathy. Findings and caveats of the study: Most thyroid clonotypes that were expanded above 0.001 also turned up in blood.

The specimen was blood. The TCR sequence derives from a woman in her seventies with Graves' ophthalmopathy. The chain has TRBV20-1 and TRBJ2-5; D could derive from TRBD1 or TRBD2 (5 bases each). The chain's CDR3 is CSARGPARTQYF. CDR3 DNA: TGCAGTGCCCGGGGACCCGCGCGGACCCAGTACTTC.